This T cell receptor beta chain was found in a study of identical twins. In every case, the donor was a healthy Caucasian. This clonotype was observed a handful of times. Its antigen is still unknown. Study-wide points: Out-of-frame alpha sequences common to twins exhibited a surplus of low generation probability.

From the 5' RACE reads, TCRdb called clonotypes with MiXCR, one entry per CDR3 protein. The sample consists of 500,000 to 550,000 distinct CDR3 sequences, less than 25% of them appearing once. This CDR3 has 14 residues. Between the trimmed V and J ends, which lost 1 base and 6 bases, there was a span of 13 bases. The sample was also reused in another study, on T cells expressing NK-cell markers. As that report states: Dominance of the CD3+CD56-NKG2C+ fraction by these clonotypes also held in a handful of donors.

The specimen sequenced was CD4+ T cells sorted from blood. The chain is built from TRBV12-3 or TRBV12-4 and TRBJ2-7; either TRBD1 or TRBD2 may fit D (5 bases each). The receptor was isolated from a woman between 18 and 29 years old in good health. Written as DNA, the CDR3 is TGTGCCAGCAGTTTAGGGGGCCTTCGGGGCGAGCAGTACTTC. Translating gives CASSLGGLRGEQYF.